What follows are 12 T cell receptor beta chains derived from one specimen sequenced in a study of blood T cell repertoires in COVID-19. Libraries were prepared by immunoSEQ multiplex PCR; TCRdb keeps only in-frame clonotypes and omits some of them. The sample contains approximately 150,000 clones, 75% to 85% of which appear only once. The sequencing sample was made of PBMCs or T cells enriched from blood (not recorded which). The receptors originated from a man aged 50 or older who had recovered from COVID-19.

The chain carries TRBV2 and TRBJ1-4; the match to TRBD1 covers 9 bases. In germline, CDR1 is SNHLY, CDR2 FYNNEI. The CDR3 consists of 15 residues. With V trimmed by 2 bases and J by 8 bases, 6 bases remained unmatched. The CDR3 DNA is TGTGCCAGCAGTGAAAAGGGACAGGGAGGGGAAAAACTGTTTTTT. It yields the protein CASSEKGQGGEKLFF.

This clone was detected once. CDR3 sequence reads: CASSYASSYNEQFF. In nucleotides, the CDR3 is TGTGCCAGCAGTTATGCTAGTAGTTACAATGAGCAGTTCTTC. The rearrangement links TRBV27 to TRBJ2-1; D unresolved. Germline lookup yields CDR1 MNHEY and CDR2 SMNVEV (reference sequence). Trimming left V 4 bases short and J 4 bases short, with 11 bases between. CDR3 length: 14 residues.

The chain combines TRBV2 with TRBJ2-7; TRBD1 matches at 8 bases. The germline CDR1 and CDR2 sequences are SNHLY and FYNNEI. V lost 6 bases, J lost 3 bases, and 7 bases stayed unmatched. There are 14 residues in the CDR3. This CDR3 is CASRPGQAIYEQYF. DNA of the CDR3: TGTGCCAGCAGACCGGGACAGGCTATCTACGAGCAGTACTTC.

The chain joins TRBV7-9 to TRBJ1-5, with D perhaps TRBD1 (6 bases). Trimming cost V 4 bases and J 0 bases, with 13 bases left between them. The CDR3 has 16 amino acids. Looked up from germline, CDR1 is SEHNR and CDR2 is FQNEAQ (reference sequence). CDR3 sequence: CASSSGGGGSNQPQHF. The CDR3 DNA reads as TGTGCCAGCAGCTCGGGGGGCGGGGGTAGCAATCAGCCCCAGCATTTT.

The V gene is TRBV20-1, the J gene TRBJ2-5, with D possibly TRBD1 on 6 matching bases. Trimming shortened V by 5 bases and J by 7 bases, and 11 bases separated the two germline ends. CDR1 is DFQATT, CDR2 SNEGSKA, per germline (reference sequence). The CDR3 length is 11 residues. The CDR3 DNA reads as TGCAGTGCTCAGGGGTGGGGGACCCAGTACTTC. This translates into CSAQGWGTQYF.

This clone was observed once. V gene TRBV27 combines with J gene TRBJ2-3; 8 nucleotides line up with TRBD1. Germline V gives CDR1 MNHEY, CDR2 SMNVEV (reference sequence). The CDR3 contains 18 residues. V was pared by 2 bases and J by 2 bases, with 12 bases of the junction left unmatched. In nucleotides, the CDR3 is TGTGCCAGCAGTTTAGTTCTCCCCGCAGGGGGCCTCACAGATACGCAGTATTTT. This sequence encodes CASSLVLPAGGLTDTQYF.

V gene TRBV5-4 combines with J gene TRBJ2-1; tentatively, D is TRBD2 (5 bases). This CDR3 region has 15 residues. The germline CDR1 and CDR2 sequences are SGHNT and YYREEE (reference sequence). V lost 1 base to trimming and J lost 0 bases, with 8 bases between them. CDR3 loop: CASSLFGSSYNEQFF. Written as DNA, the CDR3 is TGTGCCAGCAGCTTGTTTGGGAGCTCCTACAATGAGCAGTTCTTC.

The chain recombines TRBV4-1 with TRBJ2-7; 7 bases fit TRBD1. CDR3 length equals 14 residues. The germline gives CDR1 MGHRA, CDR2 YSYEKL. Trimming took 4 bases from V and 6 from J; bases not matched to a gene: 9. CDR3 residues: CASSRTGVLFEQYF. CDR3 nucleotides: TGCGCCAGCAGCCGGACAGGAGTGCTCTTCGAGCAGTACTTC.

This clone appeared once. This chain uses TRBV5-5 with TRBJ1-2; perhaps TRBD1 as D (5 bases). This CDR3 has 16 amino acids. V was trimmed by 0 bases and J by 2 bases, leaving 14 bases between them. Germline V lookup: CDR1 SGHKS, CDR2 YYEKEE (reference sequence). Here the CDR3 reads CASSLAEQGGNYGYTF. CDR3 in DNA: TGTGCCAGCAGCTTGGCCGAGCAGGGAGGGAACTATGGCTACACCTTC.

The chain uses TRBV18 and TRBJ1-4, with a tentative D call TRBD1 (5 bases). Trimming stripped 5 bases from V and 8 bases from J, with 15 bases between. The CDR3 extends over 14 amino acids. The germline gives CDR1 KGHSH, CDR2 LQKENI. CDR3 residues: CASSLAGLREKLFF. CDR3 DNA sequence: TGTGCCAGCTCATTAGCGGGGCTACGGGAAAAACTGTTTTTT.

The V call is TRBV5-1, the J call TRBJ1-1; 8 bases fit TRBD1. V lost 0 bases, J lost 0 bases, and 13 bases stayed unmatched. Per the germline V gene, CDR1 is SGHRS and CDR2 is YFSETQ. The CDR3 is 19 amino acids. The CDR3 here is CASSLDRRGLAGVNTEAFF. For the CDR3, the DNA is TGCGCCAGCAGCTTGGATCGCAGGGGGCTAGCTGGGGTGAACACTGAAGCTTTCTTT.

The rearrangement links TRBV3-1 (or the pseudogene TRBV3-2) to TRBJ2-3, with 8 bases fitting TRBD2. With 1 base clipped from V and 1 base from J, the junction kept 4 bases outside the gene matches. From germline, CDR1 is LGHDT and CDR2 YNNKEL (reference sequence). The CDR3 contains 16 residues. CDR3 in amino acids: CASSQGGSGGTDTQYF. CDR3 in DNA: TGTGCCAGCAGCCAAGGGGGTAGCGGGGGCACAGATACGCAGTATTTT.